Listed here are 29 T cell receptor beta chains from one sample, sequenced in a study of a mutant IDH1 vaccine in newly diagnosed glioma. These receptors have no identified antigens. Generated by immunoSEQ multiplex PCR, the TCRdb table keeps only in-frame clones and is missing some. The sample has fewer than 45,000 clones, 84% seen once. Time point noted: week 11, during vaccination. Doses consisted of 300 ug of mutant IDH1 20-mer peptide each, paired with topical imiquimod. Material: PBMCs, obtained from a glioma patient whose treatment included an IDH1 peptide vaccine. These receptors all come from a man aged 35 to 55 with glioma.

This clone showed up just once. The chain combines TRBV2 with TRBJ2-5; maybe TRBD2 (5 bases). Per the germline V gene, CDR1 is SNHLY and CDR2 is FYNNEI. The CDR3 is 14 residues long. Trimming stripped 6 bases from V and 0 bases from J, with 11 bases between. DNA of the CDR3: TGTGCCAGCAGGTGGACTTGGTACCAAGAGACCCAGTACTTC. It encodes CASRWTWYQETQYF.

The chain couples TRBV12-5 to TRBJ2-5, with D unclear. V lost 2 bases and J 4 bases, leaving 14 bases between the germline ends. The CDR3 totals 15 residues. Looked up from germline, CDR1 is LGHNT and CDR2 is FRNRAP. CDR3 amino acids: CASGLSQWYRETQYF. For the CDR3, the DNA is TGTGCTAGTGGTTTGAGCCAATGGTATCGAGAGACCCAGTACTTC. The whole variable domain, filled in from reference TRBV12-5 and TRBJ2-5, reads DARVTQTPRHKVTEMGQEVTMRCQPILGHNTVFWYRQTMMQGLELLAYFRNRAPLDDSGMPKDRFSAEMPDATLATLKIQPSEPRDSAVYFCASGLSQWYRETQYFGPGTRLLVL.

This chain links TRBV6-6 with TRBJ1-6, with 9 bases fitting TRBD1. The length of the CDR3 is 15 residues. Losses at the gene ends were 1 base for V and 6 bases for J; bases not matched to a gene: 1. Germline-derived CDR1 and CDR2 are MNHNY and SVGAGI (reference sequence). Here the CDR3 reads CASSYLDRGNSPLHF. Here the CDR3 DNA reads TGTGCCAGCAGTTACTTGGACAGGGGTAATTCACCCCTCCACTTT.

The rearrangement joins TRBV19 to TRBJ1-4; tentative D call: TRBD1 (5 bases). CDR3 length: 13 residues. Looked up from germline, CDR1 is LNHDA and CDR2 is SQIVND (reference sequence). Trimming removed 5 bases from V and 8 bases from J, with 12 bases in between. The DNA for the CDR3 is TGTGCCAGTAGTGTTCAGGGAGGCGAAAAACTGTTTTTT. It translates to CASSVQGGEKLFF.

The rearrangement uses TRBV7-8 and TRBJ2-1; 10 nucleotides align to TRBD1. The V segment lost 5 bases and the J segment 10 bases; nucleotides outside the gene matches: 8. Looked up from germline, CDR1 is SGHVS and CDR2 is FQNEAQ. This CDR3 is 14 amino acids long. This chain's CDR3 is CASSKDRGRGEQFF. CDR3 in DNA: TGTGCCAGCAGCAAAGACAGGGGGCGCGGAGAGCAGTTCTTC.

This clone was picked up one time. The chain uses TRBV29-1 and TRBJ1-3; maybe TRBD1 (5 bases). Germline CDR1 reads SQVTM; CDR2 reads ANQGSEA. V was trimmed by 7 bases and J by 0 bases, leaving 16 bases between them. There are 15 residues in the CDR3. CDR3 sequence: CSAGDGGFSGNTIYF. CDR3 in DNA: TGCAGCGCGGGGGACGGTGGTTTCTCTGGAAACACCATATATTTT.

The chain recombines TRBV27 with TRBJ2-7; D not certain. The CDR3 spans 14 residues. V was shortened by 1 base and J by 0 bases, with 7 bases between the two germline ends. CDR1 and CDR2 (germline): MNHEY, SMNVEV (reference sequence). The CDR3 loop is CASSLFGASYEQYF. CDR3 bases: TGTGCCAGCAGTTTATTCGGCGCCTCCTACGAGCAGTACTTC.

The chain combines TRBV4-1 with TRBJ1-5; unclear D gene. The CDR3 length is 17 residues. Trimming took 3 bases from V and 5 from J, leaving 20 bases between them. Germline CDR1 MGHRA, CDR2 YSYEKL. CDR3 loop: CASSQDSVGRTDQPQHF. CDR3 nucleotides: TGCGCCAGCAGCCAGGACTCCGTGGGGAGGACGGATCAGCCCCAGCATTTT.

The V and J genes are TRBV27 and TRBJ2-7; D is perhaps TRBD1 or TRBD2 (5 bases each). CDR3 length: 16 residues. Germline V gene data show CDR1 as MNHEY and CDR2 as SMNVEV (reference sequence). The V gene lost 2 bases and the J gene lost 3 bases, with 17 bases spanning the gap. For the CDR3, the DNA is TGTGCCAGCAGTTTAACCGGTGGGGCGGGCTTCTACGAGCAGTACTTC. Protein sequence: CASSLTGGAGFYEQYF.

The chain couples TRBV7-2 to TRBJ2-2; unclear D gene. V was cut by 2 bases and J by 1 base, with 5 bases left in between. CDR1 is SGHTA and CDR2 is FQGNSA in the germline V gene. The CDR3 totals 14 residues. For the CDR3, the DNA is TGTGCCAGCAGCTTAAACAGGAACACCGGGGAGCTGTTTTTT. Its translation is CASSLNRNTGELFF.

The chain uses TRBV6-4 and TRBJ2-6; unclear D gene. The CDR3 consists of 15 residues. The germline CDR1 and CDR2 sequences are MRHNA and SNTAGT. The V gene lost 4 bases and the J gene lost 0 bases, with 7 bases spanning the gap. The CDR3 nucleotides are TGTGCCAGCAGTGCCAGCCACTCTGGGGCCAACGTCCTGACTTTC. Translation gives CASSASHSGANVLTF.

This clone was seen only once. The V call is TRBV11-2, the J call TRBJ2-5; perhaps TRBD2 as D (6 bases). V gave up 2 bases and J gave up 2 bases, with 12 bases separating them. There are 15 residues in the CDR3. Germline V gene sequence: CDR1 SGHAT, CDR2 FQNNGV. The CDR3 spells CASSLIRGAQETQYF. CDR3 bases: TGTGCCAGCAGCTTAATCCGCGGGGCGCAAGAGACCCAGTACTTC.

This sequence joins TRBV18 and TRBJ2-1; a weak D match, TRBD2 (5 bases). Trimming removed 6 bases from V and 7 bases from J, with 13 bases in between. The germline gives CDR1 KGHSH, CDR2 LQKENI. The CDR3 spans 13 residues. CDR3 sequence: CASSLVRENEQFF. DNA for the CDR3: TGTGCCAGCTCCCTCGTTCGGGAAAATGAGCAGTTCTTC.

This chain joins TRBV10-3 and TRBJ2-3; the D gene is possibly TRBD2 (5 bases). Germline V CDR1 and CDR2: ENHRY, SYGVKD. CDR3 length: 16 amino acids. Trimming stripped 0 bases from V and 6 bases from J, with 16 bases between. The CDR3 here is CAISESTRTPRDTQYF. Here the CDR3 DNA reads TGTGCCATCAGTGAGTCGACAAGGACTCCCCGGGATACGCAGTATTTT.

This rearrangement joins TRBV21-1 to TRBJ2-7; whether TRBD1, the table's D call, matches the DNA was not checked. TRBV21-1 is listed as a pseudogene. This CDR3 is built from 14 residues. The CDR3 bases are TGTGCCAGCAGCAGTCGGACAGGGTACTACGAGCAGTACTTC. Protein: CASSSRTGYYEQYF.

V and J are TRBV18 and TRBJ1-1; 7 bases match TRBD1. The CDR3 runs to 14 residues. Looked up from germline, CDR1 is KGHSH and CDR2 is LQKENI. Trimming removed 3 bases from V and 7 bases from J; junction bases left unmatched: 8. The CDR3 bases are TGTGCCAGCTCACCGTCGGGGACAGTTGGTGAAGCTTTCTTT. Residues: CASSPSGTVGEAFF.

In its sample, this clone was seen once. V and J are TRBV4-2 and TRBJ2-5; 9 bases align to TRBD2. Germline V CDR1 and CDR2: LGHNA, YNFKEQ. CDR3 length: 16 residues. With 1 base clipped from V and 2 bases from J, the junction kept 5 bases outside the gene matches. In nucleotides, the CDR3 is TGTGCCAGCAGCCAAGGAGGGCTAGCGGGACAAGAGACCCAGTACTTC. It codes for CASSQGGLAGQETQYF.

The count of this clone is one. This rearrangement joins TRBV4-1 to TRBJ1-2; TRBD1 might be the D (5 bases). This CDR3 spans 14 amino acids. Germline CDR1 MGHRA, CDR2 YSYEKL. Trimming left V 3 bases short and J 4 bases short, with 12 bases between. The CDR3 region has the DNA TGCGCCAGCAGCCATCCGACAGATCTCTATGGCTACACCTTC. It encodes CASSHPTDLYGYTF.

The V call is TRBV21-1, the J call TRBJ1-4. TRBV21-1 is a documented pseudogene. This CDR3 is 13 amino acids long. As DNA, the CDR3 is TGTGCCAGCAGTCTCAAATGGCGGGAAAAACTGTTTTTT. Its translation: CASSLKWREKLFF.

The chain combines TRBV7-3 with TRBJ2-3; D not certain. This CDR3 has 13 residues. Trimming pared 0 bases from V and 6 bases from J, leaving 7 bases between. The germline CDR1 and CDR2 sequences are SGHTA and FQGTGA. Written as DNA, the CDR3 is TGTGCCAGCAGCTTAACGAAGGGCGATACGCAGTATTTT. It codes for CASSLTKGDTQYF.

J is TRBJ2-2 and V is TRBV5-1, with 10 bases aligning to TRBD2. This CDR3 contains 16 residues. Germline loops: CDR1 SGHRS, CDR2 YFSETQ. V was clipped by 1 base and J by 5 bases; unmatched bases: 5. CDR3 protein: CASSLTSGTGTGELFF. CDR3 DNA: TGCGCCAGCAGCTTGACTAGCGGGACGGGGACCGGGGAGCTGTTTTTT.

V is TRBV2 and J is TRBJ2-7; D is uncertain. This CDR3 has 12 amino acids. The germline V gene encodes CDR1 SNHLY and CDR2 FYNNEI. Trimming cost V 6 bases and J 3 bases, with 9 bases left between them. In DNA form, the CDR3 reads TGTGCCAGCAGCGCACCTAGCTACGAGCAGTACTTC. The encoded protein is CASSAPSYEQYF.

The chain combines TRBV6-6 with TRBJ2-7, with D possibly matching TRBD2 (6 bases). The V end lost 0 bases, the J end lost 5 bases, and 14 bases lay between the germline ends. The CDR3 spans 15 residues. Germline CDR1 reads MNHNY; CDR2 reads SVGAGI (reference sequence). Written as DNA, the CDR3 is TGTGCCAGCAGTTACTCGACGGGAGCAAAGGACGAGCAGTACTTC. Protein product: CASSYSTGAKDEQYF.

This sequence joins TRBV5-6 and TRBJ2-7, with TRBD2 as a possible D gene (6 bases). Trimming pared 2 bases from V and 0 bases from J, leaving 9 bases between. The germline gives CDR1 SGHDT, CDR2 YYEEEE. There are 14 residues in the CDR3. CDR3 sequence: CASSFAGSSYEQYF. The CDR3 DNA reads TGTGCCAGCAGCTTCGCCGGGAGCTCCTACGAGCAGTACTTC.

The chain has TRBV6-6 and TRBJ2-7; 9 nucleotides match TRBD1. The germline V gene has CDR1 MNHNY and CDR2 SVGAGI (reference sequence). The length of the CDR3 is 16 residues. V was clipped by 0 bases and J by 2 bases; unmatched bases: 5. CDR3 nucleotides: TGTGCCAGCAGTTACTCCCGGGACAGGGAAGCCTACGAGCAGTACTTC. Translated: CASSYSRDREAYEQYF.

The chain joins TRBV7-3 to TRBJ2-1, with TRBD1 matching over 8 bases. Germline CDR1 SGHTA, CDR2 FQGTGA. The CDR3 totals 13 residues. J was trimmed by 16 bases and V by 3 bases; bases with no gene match: 11. In DNA form, the CDR3 reads TGTGCCAGCAGCTTCCTACAGGGGGATCGAAATTTCTTC. It translates to CASSFLQGDRNFF.

The chain links TRBV25-1 to TRBJ2-3; D gene unclear. This CDR3 comprises 13 residues. Germline V lookup: CDR1 MGHDK, CDR2 SYGVNS. The V end lost 2 bases, the J end lost 6 bases, and 9 bases lay between the germline ends. The CDR3 DNA reads TGTGCCAGCAGTGAAGGATATAGGGATACGCAGTATTTT. Its protein product is CASSEGYRDTQYF.

The sample holds a few counts of this clone. The CDR3 DNA reads TGTGCCAGCATCCGGACCTTCCTACAAAACATTCAGTACTTC. This gives the protein CASIRTFLQNIQYF. This chain connects TRBV2 to TRBJ2-4, with no clear D. V was cut by 7 bases and J by 5 bases, with 15 bases left in between. Germline CDR1 reads SNHLY; CDR2 reads FYNNEI. The length of the CDR3 is 14 residues.

The gene calls are TRBV7-3 and TRBJ2-5, with no clear D. From germline, CDR1 is SGHTA and CDR2 FQGTGA. V lost 5 bases and J 3 bases, leaving 10 bases between the germline ends. The CDR3 has 13 amino acids. The CDR3, as DNA: TGTGCCAGCAGCCGAATACGGGAAGAGACCCAGTACTTC. Translated: CASSRIREETQYF.